This TCR beta chain was profiled in a study of T cell responses to AZD1222 COVID-19 vaccine. J lost 5 bases, V lost 3 bases, and 3 bases had no gene match. The CDR3 totals 14 residues. Per germline, CDR1 KGHSH and CDR2 LQKENI. The study's findings and limits: Spike-specific TCR breadth and depth both grew after two AZD1222 doses.

As regards this clone: Its antigen is undetermined.

Profiled with immunoSEQ multiplex PCR; TCRdb holds only in-frame clones, not every one. The sample comprises 160,000 or so clones, 94% of which are singletons, and approximately 4.8% rests with the top ten. This sequence was found in an adult who received the AZD1222 COVID-19 vaccine. Sequences were derived from peripheral blood, sampled 28 days after the second AZD1222 dose. The chain uses TRBV18 and TRBJ2-1; the match to TRBD2 covers 8 bases. CDR3 coding DNA: TGTGCCAGCTCACCGGGACTAGTCGACAATGAGCAGTTCTTC. Residues: CASSPGLVDNEQFF.